This TCR beta chain is from a study of tumor and adjacent non-tumor tissue in lung cancer. For the study at large: There were some 11 adenocarcinoma, 2 squamous cell carcinoma and 1 small cell lung cancer cases. Patients were aged roughly 31 to 76, fewer than twelve men and roughly five women, stage I to III. On average, productive TCRbeta reads reached about 4.17 million per sample.

A modified ARM-PCR protocol with three rounds of nested PCR amplified TCRbeta. One entry per CDR3 protein, called by TCRdb with MiXCR from the multiplex PCR reads. The sample records approximately 75,000 distinct CDR3 sequences, around four fifths being singletons. Germline-derived CDR1 and CDR2 are MDHEN and SYDVKM. Between the trimmed V and J ends, which lost 2 bases and 5 bases, there was a span of 15 bases. The CDR3 is 15 residues long. RNA was extracted from bulk tissue without any cell sorting. This clonotype has ten or more counts. The sequencing sample was made of lung tumor tissue. This TCR came from a woman aged 50 to 60 with non-small cell lung cancer. This chain joins TRBV28 and TRBJ1-1, with a tentative D call TRBD1 (6 bases). The CDR3 is CASSLAGAGGTEAFF. The CDR3 DNA reads as TGTGCCAGCAGTTTAGCAGGGGCTGGGGGAACTGAAGCTTTCTTT.